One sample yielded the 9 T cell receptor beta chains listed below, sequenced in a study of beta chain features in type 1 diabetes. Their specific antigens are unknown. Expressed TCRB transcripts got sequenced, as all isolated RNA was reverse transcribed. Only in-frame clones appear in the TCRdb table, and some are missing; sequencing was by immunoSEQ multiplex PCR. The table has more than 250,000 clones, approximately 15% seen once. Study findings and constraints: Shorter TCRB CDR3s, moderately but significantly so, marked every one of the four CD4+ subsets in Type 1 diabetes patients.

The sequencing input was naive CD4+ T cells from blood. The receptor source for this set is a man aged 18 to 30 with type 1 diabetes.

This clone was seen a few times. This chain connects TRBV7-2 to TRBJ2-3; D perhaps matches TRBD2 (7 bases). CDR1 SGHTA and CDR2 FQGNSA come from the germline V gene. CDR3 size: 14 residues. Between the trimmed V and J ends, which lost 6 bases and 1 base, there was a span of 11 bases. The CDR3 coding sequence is TGTGCCAGCAGGTGGGGGGGCGGCACAGATACGCAGTATTTT. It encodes CASRWGGGTDTQYF.

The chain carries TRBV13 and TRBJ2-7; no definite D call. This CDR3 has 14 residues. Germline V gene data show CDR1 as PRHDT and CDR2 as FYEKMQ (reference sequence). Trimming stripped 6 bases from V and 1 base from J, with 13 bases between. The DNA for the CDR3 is TGTGCCAGCAGTAACAGTCGTGGTTCCTACGAGCAGTACTTC. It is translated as CASSNSRGSYEQYF.

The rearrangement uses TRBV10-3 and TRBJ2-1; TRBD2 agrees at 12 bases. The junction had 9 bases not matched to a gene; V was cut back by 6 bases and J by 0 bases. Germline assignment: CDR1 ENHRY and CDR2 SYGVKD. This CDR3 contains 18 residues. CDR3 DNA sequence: TGTGCCATCAGGCAACCGGCACTAGCGGGAGGCTCCTACAATGAGCAGTTCTTC. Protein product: CAIRQPALAGGSYNEQFF.

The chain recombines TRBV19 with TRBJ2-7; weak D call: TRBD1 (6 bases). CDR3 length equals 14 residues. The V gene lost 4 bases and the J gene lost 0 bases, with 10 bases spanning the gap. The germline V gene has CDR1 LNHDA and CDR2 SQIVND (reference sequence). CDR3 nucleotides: TGTGCCAGTAGTAGACAGGAGAGCTCCTACGAGCAGTACTTC. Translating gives CASSRQESSYEQYF.

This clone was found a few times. CDR3 residues: CASSQVSGGQETQYF. The CDR3 coding sequence is TGCGCCAGCAGCCAAGTAAGCGGGGGCCAAGAGACCCAGTACTTC. V and J are TRBV4-3 and TRBJ2-5; 8 bases fit TRBD2. The CDR3 totals 15 residues. Losses at the gene ends were 1 base for V and 1 base for J; bases not matched to a gene: 2. Per germline, CDR1 LGHNA and CDR2 YSLEER.

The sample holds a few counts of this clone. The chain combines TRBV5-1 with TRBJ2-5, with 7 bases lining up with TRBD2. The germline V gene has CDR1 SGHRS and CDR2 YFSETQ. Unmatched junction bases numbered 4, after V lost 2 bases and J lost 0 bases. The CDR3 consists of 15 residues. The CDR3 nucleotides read TGCGCCAGCAGCTTAGAAGCGGGGTACCAAGAGACCCAGTACTTC. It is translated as CASSLEAGYQETQYF.

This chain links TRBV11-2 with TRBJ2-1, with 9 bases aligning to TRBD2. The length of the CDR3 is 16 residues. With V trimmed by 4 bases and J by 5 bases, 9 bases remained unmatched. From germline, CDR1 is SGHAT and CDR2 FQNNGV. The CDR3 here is CASSWIAGDRNNEQFF. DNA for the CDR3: TGTGCCAGCAGCTGGATAGCGGGAGATAGGAACAATGAGCAGTTCTTC.

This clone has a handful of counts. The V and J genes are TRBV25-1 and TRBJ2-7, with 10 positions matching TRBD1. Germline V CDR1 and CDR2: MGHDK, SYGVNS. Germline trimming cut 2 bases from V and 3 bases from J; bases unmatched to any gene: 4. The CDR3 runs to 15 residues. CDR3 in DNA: TGTGCCAGCAGTGAACCTCGGACAGGGGGCTACGAGCAGTACTTC. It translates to CASSEPRTGGYEQYF.

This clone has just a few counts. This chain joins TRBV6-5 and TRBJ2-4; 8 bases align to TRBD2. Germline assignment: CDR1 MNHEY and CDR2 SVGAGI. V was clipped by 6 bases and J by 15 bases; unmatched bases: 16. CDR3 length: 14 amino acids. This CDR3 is CASSPGGDGRGRYF. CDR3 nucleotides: TGTGCCAGCAGCCCCGGGGGGGACGGGAGAGGTCGGTACTTC.